The text below deals with one T cell receptor (beta chain). The CDR3 loop spans 19 amino acids. Looked up from germline, CDR1 is SGHRS and CDR2 is YFSETQ. The trim removed 4 bases at V and 1 base at J, leaving 14 bases unmatched. Only in-frame clones appear in the TCRdb table, and some are missing; sequencing was by immunoSEQ multiplex PCR. The profile shows approximately 65,000 clones, about 81% of them singletons. This sample was taken from a study of blood T cell repertoires in COVID-19. Overall study context: Collection of acute and convalescent COVID-19 samples took place in the United States, Italy and Spain. The cDNA or gDNA used as material had been derived from T cells, B-cell-depleted T cells, or PBMCs.

The rearrangement uses TRBV5-1 and TRBJ2-3, with 11 bases fitting TRBD2. The sequencing input was peripheral blood. The sequence came from a man older than 75 with acute or convalescent COVID-19. In nucleotides, the CDR3 is TGCGCCAGCAGCCGCCGACTAGCGGGAAACTACCAGGGCACAGATACGCAGTATTTT. It codes for CASSRRLAGNYQGTDTQYF.